This paragraph covers one T cell receptor (beta chain) sequence. Its specificity is not known. The data are from a study of identifying expanded T cells in peripheral blood. Study observations and caveats: Technical replicates showed about 1.2 changed clones; two weeks approximately 15; four weeks 19. Variance in clone template counts between approximately 2-week samples significantly increased with total template count across all healthy donors.

During the collection period, no donor immune events like infections were recorded. Clones were read by immunoSEQ multiplex PCR, and TCRdb kept only the in-frame ones, dropping some. The sample carries 55,000 to 80,000 clones, about four fifths recorded once. Sequenced: blood. This receptor was identified in a person aged 18 to 69 in good health.

The chain's CDR3 is CASSEDRALRSGNTIYF. Written as DNA, the CDR3 is TGTGCCAGCAGCGAGGACAGGGCGCTACGCTCTGGAAACACCATATATTTT. The rearrangement links TRBV5-5 to TRBJ1-3; 8 bases match TRBD1. V lost 4 bases, J lost 0 bases, and 9 bases stayed unmatched. CDR3 length: 17 residues. Germline lookup yields CDR1 SGHKS and CDR2 YYEKEE (reference sequence).